The 18 T cell receptor beta chains below were found in one sample sequenced in a study of blood T cell repertoires in COVID-19. Some clones are missing from TCRdb's copy, which holds only in-frame ones; the method was immunoSEQ multiplex PCR. In the table there are tens of thousands of clones, 80% to 95% of which are singletons. Sample: peripheral blood. The receptors derive from a man aged 50 or older with active COVID-19.

V gene TRBV6-5 combines with J gene TRBJ2-7; 11 bases are a match to TRBD2. The V segment lost 7 bases and the J segment 1 base; nucleotides outside the gene matches: 6. The CDR3 sequence is 15 residues long. Per germline, CDR1 MNHEY and CDR2 SVGAGI. For the CDR3, the DNA is TGTGCCAGCACCCAAGGACTAGCGGGTTCCTACGAGCAGTACTTC. Protein product: CASTQGLAGSYEQYF.

This clone was seen only once. The chain joins TRBV6-5 to TRBJ1-4; TRBD1 matches at 7 bases. V shed 8 bases and J 5 bases; nucleotides not matched to a gene: 8. Germline V gene data show CDR1 as MNHEY and CDR2 as SVGAGI. CDR3 length equals 14 residues. The CDR3, as DNA: TGTGCCAGCGGGCGACAGGGTGGAAATGAAAAACTGTTTTTT. Its translation: CASGRQGGNEKLFF.

The sample holds one count of this clone. The chain employs TRBV12-3 or TRBV12-4 and TRBJ2-3; 8 bases align to TRBD2. The CDR3 runs to 12 residues. With 7 bases clipped from V and 7 bases from J, the junction kept 4 bases outside the gene matches. This CDR3 reads CASTGGGYTQYF. DNA of the CDR3: TGTGCCAGCACGGGAGGGGGATATACGCAGTATTTT.

This rearrangement joins TRBV27 to TRBJ2-7, with 8 bases aligning to TRBD1. The V gene's germline CDR1 is MNHEY and CDR2 SMNVEV (reference sequence). Trimming removed 2 bases from V and 4 bases from J; junction bases left unmatched: 4. The CDR3 runs 14 residues. The CDR3 nucleotides are TGTGCCAGCAGTTTAGCAGGACAGGGATACGAGCAGTACTTC. Translation gives CASSLAGQGYEQYF.

This chain joins TRBV5-5 and TRBJ1-4, with 9 bases matching TRBD1. This CDR3 region has 14 residues. V shed 4 bases and J 7 bases; nucleotides not matched to a gene: 5. Germline CDR1 SGHKS, CDR2 YYEKEE (reference sequence). In DNA form, the CDR3 reads TGTGCCAGCAGCCTTCGACAGGGGGGTGAAAAACTGTTTTTT. This sequence encodes CASSLRQGGEKLFF.

V gene TRBV27 combines with J gene TRBJ2-7; TRBD2 is a possible D gene (5 bases). The CDR3 extends over 13 amino acids. Trimming left V 2 bases short and J 0 bases short, with 5 bases between. From germline, CDR1 is MNHEY and CDR2 SMNVEV (reference sequence). The CDR3 region is CASSLTSSYEQYF. In DNA, the CDR3 is TGTGCCAGCAGTTTAACTAGCTCCTACGAGCAGTACTTC.

The chain uses TRBV6-1 and TRBJ2-5, with 10 bases aligning to TRBD2. This CDR3 comprises 12 residues. Germline V gene lookup returns CDR1 MNHNS and CDR2 SASEGT. Trimming at V came to 3 bases and at J to 10 bases, leaving 2 bases not matched to a gene. CDR3 nucleotides: TGTGCCAGCAGTGATAGCGGGGGGAGCCAGTACTTC. It encodes CASSDSGGSQYF.

The CDR3 DNA reads as TGTGCCAGCAGCCGATACGGGGGGAAACAGAACACTGAAGCTTTCTTT. Amino acid sequence: CASSRYGGKQNTEAFF. The rearrangement uses TRBV11-2 and TRBJ1-1, with D maybe TRBD1 (5 bases). From germline, CDR1 is SGHAT and CDR2 FQNNGV. This CDR3 is 16 amino acids long. V lost 5 bases to trimming and J lost 1 base, with 17 bases between them.

The chain joins TRBV10-1 to TRBJ2-1, with a tentative D call TRBD1 (6 bases). Trimming cost V 3 bases and J 2 bases, with 14 bases left between them. Germline V gene data show CDR1 as WNHNN and CDR2 as SYGVQD (reference sequence). The CDR3 covers 16 residues. CDR3 amino acids: CASSEFDRSAYNEQFF. The CDR3 DNA is TGCGCCAGCAGTGAATTCGACAGGTCAGCCTACAATGAGCAGTTCTTC.

V usage is TRBV18 and J usage is TRBJ2-7, with 8 positions matching TRBD1. Germline V gene lookup returns CDR1 KGHSH and CDR2 LQKENI. Trimming removed 5 bases from V and 1 base from J; junction bases left unmatched: 10. This CDR3 region has 16 residues. In DNA, the CDR3 is TGTGCCAGCTCAGCACGGACAGGGCGTCCTTCCTACGAGCAGTACTTC. Its protein product is CASSARTGRPSYEQYF.

This clone appeared once. The genes are TRBV29-1 and TRBJ2-7; D is unresolved. Trimming removed 1 base at V and 6 bases at J, with 13 bases between. Germline-derived CDR1 and CDR2 are SQVTM and ANQGSEA. The CDR3 length is 13 residues. The CDR3 spells CSVEGRLPGEQYF. CDR3 in DNA: TGCAGCGTTGAAGGGCGGCTCCCCGGCGAGCAGTACTTC.

The J gene is TRBJ1-2, the V gene TRBV12-3 or TRBV12-4, with 7 bases that match TRBD1. V shed 6 bases, J shed 4 bases, and the junction held 5 bases outside the gene matches. The CDR3 has 13 amino acids. The CDR3 sequence: CASRGDSLYGYTF. The CDR3 DNA is TGTGCCAGCAGGGGGGACAGCCTCTATGGCTACACCTTC.

The chain employs TRBV4-2 and TRBJ1-4, with 7 bases fitting TRBD1. This CDR3 is built from 17 residues. V dropped 1 base and J dropped 2; count of bases not matched to a gene: 7. Per the germline V gene, CDR1 is LGHNA and CDR2 is YNFKEQ. CDR3 coding DNA: TGTGCCAGCAGCCAAGTGGCCGGACAGGTGACTAATGAAAAACTGTTTTTT. Translated: CASSQVAGQVTNEKLFF.

This chain joins TRBV11-2 and TRBJ2-7; D may be TRBD1 (6 bases). This CDR3 has 13 amino acids. Trimming left V 3 bases short and J 3 bases short, with 9 bases between. Germline V gene data show CDR1 as SGHAT and CDR2 as FQNNGV. CDR3 sequence reads: CASSLGHLYEQYF. CDR3 DNA: TGTGCCAGCAGCTTGGGACACCTCTACGAGCAGTACTTC.

The chain combines TRBV7-2 with TRBJ1-3, with 9 bases that match TRBD1. The ends lost 3 bases at V and 4 bases at J; junction bases unmatched: 4. CDR1 SGHTA and CDR2 FQGNSA come from the germline V gene. The length of the CDR3 is 15 residues. CDR3 sequence (DNA): TGTGCCAGCAGCTTCGGACAGGGGATCGGAAACACCATATATTTT. It codes for CASSFGQGIGNTIYF.

This clone has only a few counts. The genes are TRBV3-1 (or the pseudogene TRBV3-2) and TRBJ1-1; 10 bases are shared with TRBD1. Losses at the gene ends were 2 bases for V and 4 bases for J; bases not matched to a gene: 13. The germline V gene has CDR1 LGHDT and CDR2 YNNKEL (reference sequence). The CDR3 is 18 amino acids. The CDR3 nucleotides are TGTGCCAGCAGCCAATGGGTTCCGACAGGGGGCAGGGGCACTGAAGCTTTCTTT. It translates to CASSQWVPTGGRGTEAFF.

The V gene is TRBV7-2, the J gene TRBJ2-3, with TRBD2 matching 11 bases. This CDR3 is 17 amino acids long. CDR1 SGHTA and CDR2 FQGNSA come from the germline V gene. The junction had 7 bases not matched to a gene; V was cut back by 5 bases and J by 0 bases. The chain's CDR3 is CASSLLTSGASTDTQYF. CDR3 in DNA: TGTGCCAGCAGCCTCTTGACTAGCGGGGCTAGCACAGATACGCAGTATTTT.

The chain is built from TRBV18 and TRBJ1-2; D might be TRBD1 (5 bases). V gave up 3 bases and J gave up 4 bases, with 15 bases separating them. The CDR3 is 15 residues long. The V gene's germline CDR1 is KGHSH and CDR2 LQKENI. The CDR3 DNA sequence: TGTGCCAGCTCACCTGGTCAAGGGGCAGGCTATGGCTACACCTTC. Its protein is CASSPGQGAGYGYTF.